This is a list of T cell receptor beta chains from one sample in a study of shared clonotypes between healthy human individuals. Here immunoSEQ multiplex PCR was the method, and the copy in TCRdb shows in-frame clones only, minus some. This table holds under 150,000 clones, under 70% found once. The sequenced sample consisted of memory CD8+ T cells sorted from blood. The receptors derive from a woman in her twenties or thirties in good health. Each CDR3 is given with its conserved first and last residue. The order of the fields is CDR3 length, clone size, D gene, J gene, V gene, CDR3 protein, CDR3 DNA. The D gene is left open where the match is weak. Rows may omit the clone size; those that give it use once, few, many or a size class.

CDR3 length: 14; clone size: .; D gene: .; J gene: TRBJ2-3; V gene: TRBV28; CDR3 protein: CASSRVQGPDTQYF; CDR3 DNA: TGTGCCAGCAGCCGAGTACAGGGCCCAGATACGCAGTATTTT
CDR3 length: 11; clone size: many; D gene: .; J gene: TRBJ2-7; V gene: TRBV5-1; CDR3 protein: CASSHSYEQYF; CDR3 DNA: TGCGCCAGCAGCCACTCCTACGAGCAGTACTTC
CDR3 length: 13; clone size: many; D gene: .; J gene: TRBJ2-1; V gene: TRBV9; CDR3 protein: CASNRGSYNEQFF; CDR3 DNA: TGTGCCAGCAACCGCGGCTCCTACAATGAGCAGTTCTTC
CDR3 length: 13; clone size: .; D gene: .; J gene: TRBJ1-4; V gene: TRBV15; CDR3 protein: CATSHQDYEKLFF; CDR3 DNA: TGTGCCACCTCCCACCAGGATTATGAAAAACTGTTTTTT
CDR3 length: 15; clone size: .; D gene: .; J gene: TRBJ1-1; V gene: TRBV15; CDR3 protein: CATSRDSGQNTEAFF; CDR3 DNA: TGTGCCACCAGCAGAGACTCTGGACAGAATACTGAAGCTTTCTTT
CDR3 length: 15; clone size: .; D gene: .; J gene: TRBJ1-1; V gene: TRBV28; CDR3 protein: CASSIIRGGIRQAFF; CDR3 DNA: TGTGCCAGCAGCATCATAAGGGGGGGTATAAGACAAGCTTTCTTT
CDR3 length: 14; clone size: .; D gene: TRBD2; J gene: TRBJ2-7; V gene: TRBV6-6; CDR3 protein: CAISGREGLAVSYF; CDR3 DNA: TGTGCCATCAGTGGCCGAGAGGGGCTAGCGGTCTCATACTTC
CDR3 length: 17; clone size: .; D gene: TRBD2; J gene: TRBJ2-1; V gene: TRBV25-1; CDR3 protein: CASSAPGGTSGDNEQFF; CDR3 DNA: TGTGCCAGCAGTGCCCCGGGGGGGACTAGCGGAGACAATGAGCAGTTCTTC
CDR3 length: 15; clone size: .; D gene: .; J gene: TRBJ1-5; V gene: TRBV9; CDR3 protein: CASSVGGHSNQPQHF; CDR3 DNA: TGTGCCAGCAGCGTTGGAGGACATAGCAATCAGCCCCAGCATTTT
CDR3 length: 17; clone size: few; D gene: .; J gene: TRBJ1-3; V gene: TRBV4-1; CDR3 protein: CASSQVGGGNSGNTIYF; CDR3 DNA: TGCGCCAGCAGCCAAGTCGGGGGAGGGAACTCTGGAAACACCATATATTTT
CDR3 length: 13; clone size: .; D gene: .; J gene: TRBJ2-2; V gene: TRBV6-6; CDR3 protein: CASSRTGTGELFF; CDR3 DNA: TGTGCCAGCAGTCGTACGGGCACCGGGGAGCTGTTTTTT
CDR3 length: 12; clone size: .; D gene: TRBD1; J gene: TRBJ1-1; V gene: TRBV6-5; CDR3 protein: CASSAGGTEAFF; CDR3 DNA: TGTGCCAGCAGTGCAGGGGGCACTGAAGCTTTCTTT
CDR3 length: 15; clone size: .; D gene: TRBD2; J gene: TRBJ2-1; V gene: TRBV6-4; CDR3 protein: CASSLSSGAGREQFF; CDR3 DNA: TGTGCCAGCAGTCTTTCCAGCGGGGCTGGCAGGGAGCAGTTCTTC
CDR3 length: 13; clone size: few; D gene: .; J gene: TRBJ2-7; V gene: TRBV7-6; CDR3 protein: CASSLGPYYEQYF; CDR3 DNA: TGTGCCAGCAGCTTAGGACCTTACTACGAGCAGTACTTC
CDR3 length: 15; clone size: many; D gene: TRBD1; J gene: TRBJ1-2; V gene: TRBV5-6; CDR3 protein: CASSGDRGLRDGYTF; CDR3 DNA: TGTGCCAGCAGCGGCGACAGGGGGCTACGGGATGGCTACACCTTC
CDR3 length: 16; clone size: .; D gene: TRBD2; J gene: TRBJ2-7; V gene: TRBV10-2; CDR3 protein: CASSKTSGALSYEQYF; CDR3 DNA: TGCGCCAGCAGCAAGACTAGCGGAGCCCTCTCCTACGAGCAGTACTTC
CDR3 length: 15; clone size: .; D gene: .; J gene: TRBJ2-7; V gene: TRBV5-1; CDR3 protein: CASSLGSPIIDEQYF; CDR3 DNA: TGCGCCAGCAGCTTGGGATCACCCATTATCGACGAGCAGTACTTC
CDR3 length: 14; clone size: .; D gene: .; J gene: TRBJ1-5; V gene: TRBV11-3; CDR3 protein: CASSLWADNQPQHF; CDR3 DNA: TGTGCCAGCAGCTTATGGGCAGACAATCAGCCCCAGCATTTT
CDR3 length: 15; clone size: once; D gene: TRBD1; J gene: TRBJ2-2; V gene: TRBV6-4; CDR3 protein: CASSPRDSRTGELFF; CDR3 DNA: TGTGCCAGCAGTCCTCGGGACAGCCGCACCGGGGAGCTGTTTTTT
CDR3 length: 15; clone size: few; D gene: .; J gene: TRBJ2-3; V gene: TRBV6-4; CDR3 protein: CASSEGTAPTDTQYF; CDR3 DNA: TGTGCCAGCAGTGAGGGGACTGCGCCGACAGATACGCAGTATTTT
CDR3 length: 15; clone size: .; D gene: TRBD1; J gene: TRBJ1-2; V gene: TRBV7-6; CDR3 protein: CASSCTGGGNYGYTF; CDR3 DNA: TGTGCCAGCAGCTGTACAGGGGGCGGTAACTATGGCTACACCTTC
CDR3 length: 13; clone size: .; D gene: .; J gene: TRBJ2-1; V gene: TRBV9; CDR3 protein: CASSVAWGTEQFF; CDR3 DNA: TGTGCCAGCAGCGTAGCTTGGGGTACAGAGCAGTTCTTC